This T cell receptor beta chain was retrieved from a study of blood T cell repertoires in COVID-19. Study context: Samples came from the United States, Italy and Spain, spanning acute and convalescent COVID-19. PBMCs, B-cell-depleted T cells, or T cells were the source of the cDNA or gDNA that made up the material.

Per the original methods: Nucleated cell counts were estimated from reference gene primer amplification. Method: immunoSEQ multiplex PCR; TCRdb's copy keeps in-frame clones and lacks some. V, J and clone size reflect that table, while D and trimming were determined from the DNA. This sample yields over 250,000 clones, of which around nine tenths are seen a single time; 0.95% to 1% belongs to the top ten. Germline values: CDR1 SGHNT, CDR2 YYREEE (reference sequence). The CDR3 runs 16 residues. Trimming removed 4 bases from V and 2 bases from J; junction bases left unmatched: 9. The chain couples TRBV5-4 to TRBJ1-3; 7 nucleotides agree with TRBD1. The source material was peripheral blood. This clonotype originated in a woman between 40 and 55 years old who had recovered from COVID-19. CDR3: CASSLDREGTGNTIYF. Here the CDR3 DNA reads TGTGCCAGCAGCCTAGACAGGGAAGGAACTGGAAACACCATATATTTT.